These 4 T cell receptor beta chains were all obtained from the same sample, sequenced in a study of OX40 agonist ivuxolimab in advanced cancers. Some clones are missing from TCRdb's copy, which holds only in-frame ones; the method was immunoSEQ multiplex PCR. In the table there are several thousand clones, about 87% of which are singletons. The sample here was CD4+ or CD8+ T cells sorted from blood, taken in a trial of the OX40 agonist ivuxolimab. The receptors stem from an adult with an advanced solid tumor such as melanoma, head and neck, liver or kidney cancer.

The chain employs TRBV19 and TRBJ1-2; the D is unclear. Trimming cost V 2 bases and J 6 bases, with 13 bases left between them. Germline CDR1 is LNHDA and CDR2 is SQIVND (reference sequence). The CDR3 has 14 amino acids. The CDR3 protein is CASSIRAREHGYTF. Here the CDR3 DNA reads TGTGCCAGTAGTATAAGGGCCCGGGAACATGGCTACACCTTC.

The V call is TRBV10-1, the J call TRBJ2-7; TRBD1 matches 8 bases. Unmatched junction bases numbered 5, after V lost 5 bases and J lost 11 bases. Germline CDR1 is WNHNN and CDR2 is SYGVQD (reference sequence). The CDR3 sequence is 11 residues long. CDR3 nucleotide sequence: TGCGCCAGCAGTTCAGGGGGCTATAAGTACTTC. Its protein product is CASSSGGYKYF.

The rearrangement links TRBV19 to TRBJ1-1, with 9 bases matching TRBD1. CDR1 and CDR2 from the germline V gene are LNHDA and SQIVND (reference sequence). The ends lost 4 bases at V and 0 bases at J; junction bases unmatched: 6. CDR3 size: 16 residues. The CDR3 is CASSRGTGRMNTEAFF. The CDR3 bases are TGTGCCAGTAGTAGAGGGACAGGGAGGATGAACACTGAAGCTTTCTTT.

This clone has just one count. The chain links TRBV14 to TRBJ2-7; a weak D match, TRBD2 (5 bases). Trimming removed 4 bases at V and 0 bases at J, with 22 bases between. From germline, CDR1 is SGHDN and CDR2 FVKESK. The CDR3 runs 18 residues. The CDR3 here is CASSPALGSGFVSYEQYF. As DNA, the CDR3 is TGTGCCAGCAGCCCCGCCCTGGGATCGGGATTTGTCTCCTACGAGCAGTACTTC.